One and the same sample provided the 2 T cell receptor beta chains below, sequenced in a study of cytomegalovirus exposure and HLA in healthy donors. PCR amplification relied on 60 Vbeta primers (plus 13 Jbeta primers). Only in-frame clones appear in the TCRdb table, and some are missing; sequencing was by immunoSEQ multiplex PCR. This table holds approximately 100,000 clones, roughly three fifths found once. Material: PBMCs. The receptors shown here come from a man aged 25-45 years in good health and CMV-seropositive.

CDR3 region: CASSLLSGVGQPQHF. The CDR3 DNA reads as TGTGCCAGCAGCTTACTGTCGGGGGTGGGCCAGCCCCAGCATTTT. The gene calls are TRBV7-2 and TRBJ1-5; tentatively, D is TRBD1 (5 bases). Germline V gene sequence: CDR1 SGHTA, CDR2 FQGNSA. This CDR3 has 15 amino acids. V was trimmed by 2 bases and J by 7 bases, leaving 15 bases between them.

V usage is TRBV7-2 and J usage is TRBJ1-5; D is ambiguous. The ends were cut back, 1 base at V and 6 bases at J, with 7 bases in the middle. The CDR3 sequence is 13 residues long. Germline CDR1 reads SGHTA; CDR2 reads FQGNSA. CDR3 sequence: CASSLDSSQPQHF. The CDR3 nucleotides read TGTGCCAGCAGCTTAGATTCGAGTCAGCCCCAGCATTTT.